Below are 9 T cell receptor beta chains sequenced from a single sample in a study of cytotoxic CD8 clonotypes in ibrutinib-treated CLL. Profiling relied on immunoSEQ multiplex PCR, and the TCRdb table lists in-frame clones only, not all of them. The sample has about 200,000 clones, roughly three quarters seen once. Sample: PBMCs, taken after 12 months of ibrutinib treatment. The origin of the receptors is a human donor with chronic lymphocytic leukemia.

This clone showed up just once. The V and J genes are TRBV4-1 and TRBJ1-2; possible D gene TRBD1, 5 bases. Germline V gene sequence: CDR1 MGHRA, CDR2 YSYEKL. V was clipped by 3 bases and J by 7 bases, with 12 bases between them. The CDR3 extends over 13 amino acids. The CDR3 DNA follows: TGCGCCAGCAGCCACCCCCTGGGGGGTGGCTACACCTTC. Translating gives CASSHPLGGGYTF.

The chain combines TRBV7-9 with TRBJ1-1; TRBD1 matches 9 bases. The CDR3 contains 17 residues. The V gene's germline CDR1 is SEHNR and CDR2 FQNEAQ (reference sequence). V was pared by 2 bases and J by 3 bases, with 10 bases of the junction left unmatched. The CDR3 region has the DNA TGTGCCAGCAGCTTAAGCCGGGACAGGGCCTATCACACTGAAGCTTTCTTT. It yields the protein CASSLSRDRAYHTEAFF.

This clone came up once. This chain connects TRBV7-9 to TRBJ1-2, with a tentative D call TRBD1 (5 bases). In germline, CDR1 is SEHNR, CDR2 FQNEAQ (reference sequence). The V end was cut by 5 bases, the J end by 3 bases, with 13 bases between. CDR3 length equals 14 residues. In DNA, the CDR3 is TGTGCCAGCAGCATCCAGGGTTCGGACTATGGCTACACCTTC. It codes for CASSIQGSDYGYTF.

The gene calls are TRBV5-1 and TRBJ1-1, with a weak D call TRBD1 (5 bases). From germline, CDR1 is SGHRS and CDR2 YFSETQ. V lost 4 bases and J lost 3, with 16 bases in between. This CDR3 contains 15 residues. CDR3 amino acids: CASSEPNPGDTEAFF. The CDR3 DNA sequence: TGCGCCAGCAGCGAGCCCAACCCGGGGGACACTGAAGCTTTCTTT.

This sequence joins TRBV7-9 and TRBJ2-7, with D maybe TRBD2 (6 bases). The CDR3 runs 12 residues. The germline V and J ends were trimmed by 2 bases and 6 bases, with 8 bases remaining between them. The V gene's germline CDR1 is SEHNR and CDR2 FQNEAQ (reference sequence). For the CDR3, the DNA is TGTGCCAGCAGCTTATCCGGGGGCGAGCAGTACTTC. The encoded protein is CASSLSGGEQYF.

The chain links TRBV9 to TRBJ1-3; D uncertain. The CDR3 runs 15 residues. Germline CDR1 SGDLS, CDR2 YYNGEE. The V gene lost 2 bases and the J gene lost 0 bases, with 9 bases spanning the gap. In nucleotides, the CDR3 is TGTGCCAGCAGCGTGTCTCCTAGCTCTGGAAACACCATATATTTT. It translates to CASSVSPSSGNTIYF.

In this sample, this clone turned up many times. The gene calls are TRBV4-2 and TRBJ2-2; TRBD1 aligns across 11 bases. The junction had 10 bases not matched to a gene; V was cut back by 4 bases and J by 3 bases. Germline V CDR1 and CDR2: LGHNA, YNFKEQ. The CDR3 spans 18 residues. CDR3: CASSLHAAGQGDTGELFF. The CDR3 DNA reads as TGTGCCAGCAGCCTTCACGCTGCGGGACAGGGGGACACCGGGGAGCTGTTTTTT.

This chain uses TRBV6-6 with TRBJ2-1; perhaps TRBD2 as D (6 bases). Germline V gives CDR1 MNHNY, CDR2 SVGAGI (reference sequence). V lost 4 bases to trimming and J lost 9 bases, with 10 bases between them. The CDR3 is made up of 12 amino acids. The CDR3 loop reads CASSLDGSEQFF. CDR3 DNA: TGTGCCAGCAGTTTGGACGGGAGTGAGCAGTTCTTC.

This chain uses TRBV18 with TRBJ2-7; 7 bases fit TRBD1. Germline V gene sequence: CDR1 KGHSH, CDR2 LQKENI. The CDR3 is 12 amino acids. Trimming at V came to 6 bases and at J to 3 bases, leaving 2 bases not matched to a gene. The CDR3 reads CASSGQNYEQYF. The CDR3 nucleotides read TGTGCCAGCTCGGGACAGAACTACGAGCAGTACTTC.